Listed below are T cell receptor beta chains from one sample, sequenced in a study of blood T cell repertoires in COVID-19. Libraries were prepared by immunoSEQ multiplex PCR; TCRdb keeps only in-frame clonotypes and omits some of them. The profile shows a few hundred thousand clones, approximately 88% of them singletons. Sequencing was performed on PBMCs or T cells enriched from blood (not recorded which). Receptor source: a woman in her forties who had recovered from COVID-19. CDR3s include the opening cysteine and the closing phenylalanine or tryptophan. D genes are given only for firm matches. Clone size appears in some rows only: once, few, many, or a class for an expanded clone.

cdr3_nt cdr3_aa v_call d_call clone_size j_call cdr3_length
TGTGCCAGCAGCCCTGGACTAGCTCGAAGCACAGATACGCAGTATTTT CASSPGLARSTDTQYF TRBV5-4 TRBD2 NA TRBJ2-3 16
TGTGCTAGTGGTTTGGTTGGGAGGGGCCCTAATCAGCCCCAGCATTTT CASGLVGRGPNQPQHF TRBV12-5 NA NA TRBJ1-5 16
TGTGCCAGCAGCCCGGGACAGACAACGAACACTGAAGCTTTCTTT CASSPGQTTNTEAFF TRBV7-6 TRBD1 NA TRBJ1-1 15
TGTGCCAGCAGCCCCCCTGTGCTGCTATCTACCTACAATGAGCAGTTCTTC CASSPPVLLSTYNEQFF TRBV6-2/TRBV6-3 NA NA TRBJ2-1 17
TGTGCCAGTAGTCCCCCCCGCGGGAGCCTTTCCTACGAGCAGTACTTC CASSPPRGSLSYEQYF TRBV19 TRBD2 NA TRBJ2-7 16
TGTGCCAGCAGTTTATTCGGCAGGGGGCAAGATACGCAGTATTTT CASSLFGRGQDTQYF TRBV27 TRBD1 NA TRBJ2-3 15
TGTGCCAGCAGCCTCCCGACAGGCACCGGGGAGCTGTTTTTT CASSLPTGTGELFF TRBV7-2 NA NA TRBJ2-2 14
TGTGCCAGCAGCGAACAGGGGAACTATGGCTACACCTTC CASSEQGNYGYTF TRBV9 TRBD1 NA TRBJ1-2 13
TGTGCCACCAGTCCCGGGGGCACAGATACGCAGTATTTT CATSPGGTDTQYF TRBV24-1 NA once TRBJ2-3 13
TGTGCCAGCAGCGTAAGAGCAGGGAGCACAGATACGCAGTATTTT CASSVRAGSTDTQYF TRBV7-9 NA NA TRBJ2-3 15
TGTGCCAGCAGCTGGGACAGGAGCACAGATACGCAGTATTTT CASSWDRSTDTQYF TRBV3-1/TRBV3-2 TRBD1 NA TRBJ2-3 14
TGTGCCAGCAGCTTAGATGGGAGCCCCGGGGAGCTGTTTTTT CASSLDGSPGELFF TRBV11-2 NA NA TRBJ2-2 14
TGCAGCGTTGAAGATTTGCGCCTGACAGGGGTTGACTATGGCTACACCTTC CSVEDLRLTGVDYGYTF TRBV29-1 TRBD1 NA TRBJ1-2 17
TGTGCCAGCAGCTCGGGACTAGCGGGAGCGGTCGGGGAGCTGTTTTTT CASSSGLAGAVGELFF TRBV7-2 TRBD2 NA TRBJ2-2 16
TGTGCCAGCAGCTCCGGCAAGGGTGGGGCAGAGACCCAGTACTTC CASSSGKGGAETQYF TRBV5-4 NA NA TRBJ2-5 15
TGTGCCATCAGTGAGTCGACCGACAGTGAAGCTTTCTTT CAISESTDSEAFF TRBV10-3 NA NA TRBJ1-1 13
TGTGCCACCAGTGACATGGACAGGGCCTCCAATGAGCAGTTCTTC CATSDMDRASNEQFF TRBV24-1 TRBD1 NA TRBJ2-1 15
TGTGCCAGCAGCCAGGCGGGCAGGGGGACTGAAGCTTTCTTT CASSQAGRGTEAFF TRBV3-1/TRBV3-2 TRBD1 NA TRBJ1-1 14
TGTGCCAGTAGTATCCGAGGGGGTAATCAGCCCCAGCATTTT CASSIRGGNQPQHF TRBV19 NA once TRBJ1-5 14
TGCAGTGCTAGTAAGGGAGGGAACACTGAAGCTTTCTTT CSASKGGNTEAFF TRBV20-1 NA NA TRBJ1-1 13
TGCGCCAGCAGTTCAGGTGCGGGGAGCAGTGTTTCACCCCTCCACTTT CASSSGAGSSVSPLHF TRBV5-1 NA NA TRBJ1-6 16
TGTGCCAGCAGTGAGACATTTCTCGTTTCCCGATCTGGAAACACCATATATTTT CASSETFLVSRSGNTIYF TRBV6-1 NA NA TRBJ1-3 18
TGTGCCAGCAGCCTGAGCCCTTTAGCGGGAGGGAGAGAGACCCAGTACTTC CASSLSPLAGGRETQYF TRBV5-4 TRBD2 NA TRBJ2-5 17
TGCGCCAGCCACGAGGCAGGGGCACGGGGTGATGGCTACACCTTC CASHEAGARGDGYTF TRBV4-1 NA NA TRBJ1-2 15
TGCGCCAGCAGCTTGGGGCTAGCGGAAAACATTCAGTACTTC CASSLGLAENIQYF TRBV5-1 TRBD2 NA TRBJ2-4 14
TGTGCCAGCAGCTTAGCGAGGAACAATGAGCAGTTCTTC CASSLARNNEQFF TRBV7-2 NA NA TRBJ2-1 13
TGTGCCAGCAGCTTAGCGACGGGGTTCCCCTTTCGAGGCACTGAAGCTTTCTTT CASSLATGFPFRGTEAFF TRBV11-1 NA NA TRBJ1-1 18
TGCGCCAGCAGCCAGGGGACTAGATCCTCTAGTCGGGCTTTCTTT CASSQGTRSSSRAFF TRBV4-3 NA NA TRBJ1-1 15
TGTGCCAGCAGTGAAAACAGGGAGCCCACCGGGGAGCTGTTTTTT CASSENREPTGELFF TRBV6-1 NA NA TRBJ2-2 15
TGTGCCAGCAGTTACGGTTGGGCGGGAGAGCACAATGAGCAGTTCTTC CASSYGWAGEHNEQFF TRBV6-6 TRBD2 NA TRBJ2-1 16
TGCGCCAGCAGCTTGGGAGGGGGCGACTATGGAAACACCATATATTTT CASSLGGGDYGNTIYF TRBV5-1 TRBD1 NA TRBJ1-3 16
TGTGCCAGTAAGTCCGGGGGAGGGCCTTCCTACGAGCAGTACTTC CASKSGGGPSYEQYF TRBV19 TRBD2 NA TRBJ2-7 15
TGTGCCAGTAGTATAGGCCAGTTTAATGAAAAACTGTTTTTT CASSIGQFNEKLFF TRBV19 NA NA TRBJ1-4 14
TGTGCCAGCTCCGGACAGGGGGCTAGAACCGAGCAGTACTTC CASSGQGARTEQYF TRBV27 TRBD1 few TRBJ2-7 14
TGTGCCAGCAGCTTAGAACCGGAGATTTCCTACGAGCAGTACTTC CASSLEPEISYEQYF TRBV7-2 NA NA TRBJ2-7 15
TGTGCCACCAGTGAGGGAAGGAGCGGGAGGGCGGATACGCAGTATTTT CATSEGRSGRADTQYF TRBV24-1 TRBD2 NA TRBJ2-3 16
TGCGCCAGCAGCTTCTTAGGGACAGGGGGCGATGGCTACACCTTC CASSFLGTGGDGYTF TRBV5-1 TRBD1 NA TRBJ1-2 15
TGTGCCAGCAGCTTATATGGCAATCAGCCCCAGCATTTT CASSLYGNQPQHF TRBV7-2 NA NA TRBJ1-5 13
TGTGCCAGCAGTCCCGGGTCAGCTAGTTCACCCCTCCACTTT CASSPGSASSPLHF TRBV27 NA NA TRBJ1-6 14
TGTGCCAGCAGCCGCGGGATCCTCAATGGCTACACCTTC CASSRGILNGYTF TRBV3-1/TRBV3-2 NA NA TRBJ1-2 13
TGTGCCAGCAGCTGGGGGGGAGTATCCTACGAGCAGTACTTC CASSWGGVSYEQYF TRBV5-8 TRBD2 NA TRBJ2-7 14
TGCAGCGGACAGGCGAACGGAAACACCATATATTTT CSGQANGNTIYF TRBV29-1 NA NA TRBJ1-3 12
TGTGCCAGCACCATACCCCGGGCGGGAGCGGGGACAGATACGCAGTATTTT CASTIPRAGAGTDTQYF TRBV5-4 TRBD2 NA TRBJ2-3 17
TGTGCCAGCAGCTGGGGGGGATCACTAGCCAAAAACATTCAGTACTTC CASSWGGSLAKNIQYF TRBV27 TRBD2 NA TRBJ2-4 16
TGTGCCAGCAGTCCCCAAACTAGCGGGAGTACCCACGAGCAGTACTTC CASSPQTSGSTHEQYF TRBV27 TRBD2 once TRBJ2-7 16
TGCGCCAGCAGCCAAGATCAGGGATATAACGGGGAGACCCAGTACTTC CASSQDQGYNGETQYF TRBV4-3 NA NA TRBJ2-5 16
TGCGCCAGCAGCTCACGGACAGGGGGCGGTCAGCCCCAGCATTTT CASSSRTGGGQPQHF TRBV4-3 TRBD1 NA TRBJ1-5 15
TGTGCCAGCAGCTTGAGGGCAGGGGCGGTGGAGACCCAGTACTTC CASSLRAGAVETQYF TRBV5-5 NA NA TRBJ2-5 15